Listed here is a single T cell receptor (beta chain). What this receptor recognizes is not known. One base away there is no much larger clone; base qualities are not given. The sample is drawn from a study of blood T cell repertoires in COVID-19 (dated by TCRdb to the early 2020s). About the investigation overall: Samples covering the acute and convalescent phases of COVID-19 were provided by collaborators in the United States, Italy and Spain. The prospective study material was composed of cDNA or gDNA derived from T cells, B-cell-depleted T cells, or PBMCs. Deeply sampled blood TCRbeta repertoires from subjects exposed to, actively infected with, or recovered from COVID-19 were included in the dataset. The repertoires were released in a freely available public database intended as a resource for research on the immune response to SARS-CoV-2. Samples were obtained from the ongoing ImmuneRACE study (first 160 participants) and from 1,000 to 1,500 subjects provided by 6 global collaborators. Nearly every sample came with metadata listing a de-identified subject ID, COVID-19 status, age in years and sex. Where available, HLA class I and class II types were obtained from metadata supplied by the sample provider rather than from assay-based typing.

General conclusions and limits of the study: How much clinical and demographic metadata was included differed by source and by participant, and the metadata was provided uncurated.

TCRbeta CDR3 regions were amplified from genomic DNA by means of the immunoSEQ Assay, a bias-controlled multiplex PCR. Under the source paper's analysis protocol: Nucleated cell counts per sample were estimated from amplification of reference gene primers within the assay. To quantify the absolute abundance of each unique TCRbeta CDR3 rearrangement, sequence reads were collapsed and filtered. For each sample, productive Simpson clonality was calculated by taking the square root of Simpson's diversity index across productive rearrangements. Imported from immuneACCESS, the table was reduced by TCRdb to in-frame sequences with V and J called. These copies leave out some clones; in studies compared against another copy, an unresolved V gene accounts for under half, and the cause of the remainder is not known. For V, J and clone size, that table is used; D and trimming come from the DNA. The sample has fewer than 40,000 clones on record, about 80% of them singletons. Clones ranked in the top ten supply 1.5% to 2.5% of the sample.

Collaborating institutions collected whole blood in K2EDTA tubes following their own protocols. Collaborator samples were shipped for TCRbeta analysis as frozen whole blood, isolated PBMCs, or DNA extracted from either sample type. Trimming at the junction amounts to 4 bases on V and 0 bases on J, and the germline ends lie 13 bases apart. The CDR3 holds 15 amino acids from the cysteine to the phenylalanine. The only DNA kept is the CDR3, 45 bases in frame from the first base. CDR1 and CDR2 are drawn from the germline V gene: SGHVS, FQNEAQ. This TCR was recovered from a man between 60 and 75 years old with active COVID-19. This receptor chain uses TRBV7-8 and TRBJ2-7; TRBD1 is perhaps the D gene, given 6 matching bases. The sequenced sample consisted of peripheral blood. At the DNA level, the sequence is TGTGCCAGCAGCTCGTTCCGGGACATCTCCTACGAGCAGTACTTC. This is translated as CASSSFRDISYEQYF. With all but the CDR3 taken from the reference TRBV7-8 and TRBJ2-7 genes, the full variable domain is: GAGVSQSPRYKVAKRGQDVALRCDPISGHVSLFWYQQALGQGPEFLTYFQNEAQLDKSGLPSDRFFAERPEGSVSTLKIQRTQQEDSAVYLCASSSFRDISYEQYFGPGTRLTVT.